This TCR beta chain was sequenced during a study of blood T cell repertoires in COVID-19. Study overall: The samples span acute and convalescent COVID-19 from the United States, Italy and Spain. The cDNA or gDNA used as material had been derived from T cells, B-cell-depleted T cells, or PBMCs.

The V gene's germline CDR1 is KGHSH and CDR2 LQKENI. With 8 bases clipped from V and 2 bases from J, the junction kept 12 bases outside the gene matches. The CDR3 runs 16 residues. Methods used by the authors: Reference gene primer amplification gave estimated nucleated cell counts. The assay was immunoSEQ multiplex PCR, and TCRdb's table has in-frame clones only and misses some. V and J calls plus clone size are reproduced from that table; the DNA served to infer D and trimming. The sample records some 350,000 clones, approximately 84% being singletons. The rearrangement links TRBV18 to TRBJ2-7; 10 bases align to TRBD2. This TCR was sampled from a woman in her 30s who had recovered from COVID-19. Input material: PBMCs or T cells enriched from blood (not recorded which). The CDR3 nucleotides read TGTGCCAGCCTTACCGTAGCGGGAGGTGAGACCTACGAGCAGTACTTC. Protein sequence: CASLTVAGGETYEQYF.